Below, one TCR beta chain is given with its context. This specimen comes from a study of blood T cell repertoires in COVID-19. Clones were read by immunoSEQ multiplex PCR, and TCRdb kept only the in-frame ones, dropping some. The table lists 70,000 to 85,000 clones, approximately 86% of them singletons. The TCR sequence derives from a woman older than 75 in a cohort sampled during active or convalescent COVID-19. The material sequenced was peripheral blood.

The CDR3: CASSRQTSGSWLDTQYF. The CDR3 region has the DNA TGTGCCAGCAGTCGTCAAACTAGCGGGAGTTGGCTAGATACGCAGTATTTT. The chain recombines TRBV7-8 with TRBJ2-3; 11 nucleotides align to TRBD2. The germline gives CDR1 SGHVS, CDR2 FQNEAQ. The ends lost 6 bases at V and 5 bases at J; junction bases unmatched: 13. The CDR3 length is 17 residues. Filled out from reference TRBV7-8 and TRBJ2-3, the complete variable domain reads GAGVSQSPRYKVAKRGQDVALRCDPISGHVSLFWYQQALGQGPEFLTYFQNEAQLDKSGLPSDRFFAERPEGSVSTLKIQRTQQEDSAVYLCASSRQTSGSWLDTQYFGPGTRLTVL.